Listed below are T cell receptor beta chains from one sample, sequenced in a study of cytomegalovirus exposure and HLA in healthy donors. This table comes from immunoSEQ multiplex PCR, and its TCRdb copy is limited to in-frame clones, with some not included. Of 250,000 to 350,000 clones listed, 70% to 90% were seen once; the top ten hold around 3.7%. Sequencing input: PBMCs. The source of these receptors is a man in his forties or fifties in good health and CMV-seropositive. The CDR3 runs from the conserved cysteine through the conserved F or W. The D gene is left open where the match is weak. Some rows have no size entry. The others give once, few or many, or a class for an expanded clone.

V gene	J gene	clone size	D gene	CDR3 protein	CDR3 DNA
TRBV19	TRBJ2-7	.	.	CASSMEGYSYEQYF	TGTGCCAGTAGTATGGAGGGATACTCCTACGAGCAGTACTTC
TRBV4-3	TRBJ1-1	.	.	CASSQDRLNTEAFF	TGCGCCAGCAGCCAAGACAGACTAAACACTGAAGCTTTCTTT
TRBV28	TRBJ2-7	.	TRBD2	CASSPLGAGALYEQYF	TGTGCCAGCAGTCCCCTTGGAGCGGGAGCCCTCTACGAGCAGTACTTC
TRBV15	TRBJ2-7	.	TRBD2	CATSRAYQREAYEQYF	TGTGCCACCAGCAGAGCCTACCAGCGGGAGGCCTACGAGCAGTACTTC
TRBV28	TRBJ2-7	.	TRBD2	CASSTSGIGIAYEQYF	TGTGCCAGCAGCACTAGCGGGATCGGCATAGCCTACGAGCAGTACTTC
TRBV15	TRBJ2-1	.	.	CATSLHDNSYNEQFF	TGTGCCACCAGCCTCCACGACAACAGCTACAATGAGCAGTTCTTC
TRBV5-1	TRBJ2-2	.	.	CASSLRTSDGELFF	TGCGCCAGCAGCCTGCGGACTTCCGACGGGGAGCTGTTTTTT
TRBV19	TRBJ1-1	.	.	CASSARQEVNTEAFF	TGTGCCAGTAGTGCCCGACAGGAGGTGAACACTGAAGCTTTCTTT
TRBV19	TRBJ2-7	.	.	CASSIMAGERYEQYF	TGTGCCAGTAGTATAATGGCAGGGGAGCGGTACGAGCAGTACTTC
TRBV7-3	TRBJ2-3	.	.	CASSPGTSSTDTQYF	TGTGCCAGCAGCCCCGGGACTTCTAGCACAGATACGCAGTATTTT
TRBV9	TRBJ2-1	once	TRBD2	CASSARLASYNEQFF	TGTGCCAGCAGCGCCCGACTAGCATCCTACAATGAGCAGTTCTTC
TRBV7-9	TRBJ2-1	.	.	CASSLVGRRDELFF	TGTGCCAGCAGCTTAGTTGGTCGGCGGGACGAGCTGTTCTTC
TRBV9	TRBJ2-2	.	.	CASSVVSGFLAGELFF	TGTGCCAGCAGCGTAGTGAGCGGTTTTCTGGCCGGGGAGCTGTTTTTT
TRBV19	TRBJ2-3	.	.	CASSLEAAGDTQYF	TGTGCCAGTAGCCTGGAGGCCGCTGGAGATACGCAGTATTTT
TRBV19	TRBJ2-3	.	.	CASSIRPFGRDTQYF	TGTGCCAGTAGTATTCGACCCTTCGGCAGGGATACGCAGTATTTT
TRBV19	TRBJ1-5	.	TRBD1	CASSILRQGGSNQPQHF	TGTGCCAGTAGTATACTTCGACAGGGTGGTAGCAATCAGCCCCAGCATTTT
TRBV19	TRBJ2-7	.	.	CASSIGASYEQYF	TGTGCCAGTAGTATAGGGGCAAGCTACGAGCAGTACTTC
TRBV29-1	TRBJ2-5	.	TRBD2	CSVLFASGSTETQYF	TGCAGCGTTTTATTCGCTAGCGGGAGTACAGAGACCCAGTACTTC
TRBV18	TRBJ2-1	.	TRBD1	CASSPQQGDEQFF	TGTGCCAGCTCACCGCAGCAGGGGGATGAGCAGTTCTTC
TRBV11-2	TRBJ2-4	.	.	CASSPSVAKNIQYF	TGTGCCAGCAGCCCTAGCGTAGCCAAAAACATTCAGTACTTC
TRBV28	TRBJ2-3	.	TRBD2	CASRTPSGRAGDTQYF	TGTGCCAGCAGGACCCCTAGCGGGAGGGCGGGAGATACGCAGTATTTT
TRBV28	TRBJ1-5	once	.	CASSLGGLNQPQHF	TGTGCCAGCAGTTTAGGTGGCCTTAATCAGCCCCAGCATTTT
TRBV12-5	TRBJ2-2	once	.	CASGLGLSNTGELFF	TGTGCTAGTGGTTTGGGTCTATCGAACACCGGGGAGCTGTTTTTT
TRBV15	TRBJ2-5	.	TRBD1	CATSRDLGGGETQYF	TGTGCCACCAGCAGAGATTTAGGGGGCGGGGAGACCCAGTACTTC
TRBV6-5	TRBJ1-2	once	TRBD1	CASSRGQGYGYTF	TGTGCCAGCAGTCGCGGACAGGGCTATGGCTACACCTTC
TRBV27	TRBJ2-5	.	.	CASSLWGGETQYF	TGTGCCAGCAGTCTTTGGGGAGGAGAGACCCAGTACTTC
TRBV5-8	TRBJ2-1	once	TRBD1	CASSEGQGPYNEQFF	TGTGCCAGCAGCGAGGGACAGGGACCCTACAATGAGCAGTTCTTC
TRBV27	TRBJ2-3	.	TRBD2	CASSEYGGGLASPDTQYF	TGTGCCAGCAGCGAGTATGGGGGCGGACTAGCGAGCCCAGATACGCAGTATTTT
TRBV27	TRBJ1-1	.	TRBD1	CASSLKGTGRGTEAFF	TGTGCCAGCAGTTTAAAAGGGACAGGGCGAGGCACTGAAGCTTTCTTT
TRBV6-5	TRBJ1-2	.	.	CASSYSGQLGYTF	TGTGCCAGCAGTTACTCTGGGCAGCTGGGCTACACCTTC
TRBV4-3	TRBJ2-7	few	TRBD2	CASSQDPTSGRNEQYF	TGCGCCAGCAGCCAAGATCCCACTAGCGGGAGGAACGAGCAGTACTTC
TRBV7-9	TRBJ2-5	.	TRBD2	CASSSVTSGGEYF	TGTGCCAGCAGCTCAGTGACTAGCGGGGGGGAGTACTTC
TRBV15	TRBJ2-7	.	.	CATSRLPRRDTPISYEQYF	TGTGCCACCAGCAGACTCCCCCGCCGGGACACCCCAATTTCCTACGAGCAGTACTTC
TRBV5-1	TRBJ2-7	.	.	CASSRFGQTYEQYF	TGCGCCAGCAGCCGATTCGGACAGACCTACGAGCAGTACTTC
TRBV5-1	TRBJ2-5	.	.	CASSLARQETQYF	TGCGCCAGCAGCTTGGCCCGCCAAGAGACCCAGTACTTC
TRBV4-2	TRBJ2-1	.	TRBD2	CASSGLAGLNNEQFF	TGTGCCAGCAGCGGACTAGCGGGGTTAAACAATGAGCAGTTCTTC
TRBV10-1	TRBJ2-7	once	TRBD1	CASSDRDSSSYEQYF	TGCGCCAGCAGTGATAGGGACAGTAGTTCCTACGAGCAGTACTTC
TRBV11-2	TRBJ2-7	once	.	CASRSPGLGSYEQYF	TGTGCCAGCAGGTCACCGGGACTGGGTTCCTACGAGCAGTACTTC
TRBV7-8	TRBJ2-3	.	TRBD2	CASSLGSGSPDTQYF	TGTGCCAGCAGCTTAGGTAGCGGGAGTCCGGATACGCAGTATTTT
TRBV5-5	TRBJ1-2	.	.	CASSLDQGWSYGYTF	TGTGCCAGCAGCTTGGATCAGGGTTGGTCGTATGGCTACACCTTC
TRBV28	TRBJ2-4	once	.	CASSSLGGLTKNIQYF	TGTGCCAGCAGTTCACTCGGGGGGCTCACCAAAAACATTCAGTACTTC
TRBV5-1	TRBJ2-7	.	TRBD2	CASSAGLAGPTYEQYF	TGCGCCAGCAGCGCGGGACTAGCGGGACCTACCTACGAGCAGTACTTC
TRBV5-4	TRBJ1-1	.	.	CASSLGRGVGTEAFF	TGTGCCAGCAGCTTGGGACGGGGGGTAGGGACTGAAGCTTTCTTT
TRBV27	TRBJ2-2	once	TRBD2	CASSVAGRTNTGELFF	TGTGCCAGCAGTGTAGCGGGGAGAACGAACACCGGGGAGCTGTTTTTT
TRBV28	TRBJ1-1	few	.	CASSLDSNTEAFF	TGTGCCAGCAGCCTCGACAGTAACACTGAAGCTTTCTTT
TRBV29-1	TRBJ1-1	.	.	CSVVGGAEGAEAFF	TGCAGCGTTGTAGGGGGGGCGGAGGGCGCTGAAGCTTTCTTT
TRBV29-1	TRBJ2-5	.	TRBD2	CSLNQLAEQETQYF	TGCAGCCTTAACCAACTAGCGGAACAAGAGACCCAGTACTTC
TRBV28	TRBJ1-4	.	TRBD1	CASSLYFPDRDNEKLFF	TGTGCCAGCAGTTTATATTTCCCGGACAGGGATAATGAAAAACTGTTTTTT
TRBV7-9	TRBJ2-7	.	TRBD1	CASSLGTGGGYEQYF	TGTGCCAGCAGCTTAGGAACAGGGGGCGGTTACGAGCAGTACTTC
TRBV6-5	TRBJ1-4	.	.	CASGTLEGEKLFF	TGTGCCAGCGGGACTCTTGAGGGGGAAAAACTGTTTTTT
TRBV21-1	TRBJ2-7	.	.	CASSKAITSTYGQYF	TGTGCCAGCAGCAAAGCGATAACTAGTACCTACGGGCAGTACTTC
TRBV7-9	TRBJ1-1	.	.	CSSSRTNRVTEAFF	TGTTCCAGCAGCCGAACCAACAGGGTCACTGAAGCTTTCTTT
TRBV30	TRBJ2-7	few	.	CAWSVIDNSYEQYF	TGTGCCTGGAGTGTAATTGACAACTCCTACGAGCAGTACTTC
TRBV19	TRBJ2-1	.	TRBD1	CASSGTAYSYNEQFF	TGTGCCAGTAGTGGGACAGCTTACTCCTACAATGAGCAGTTCTTC
TRBV7-6	TRBJ1-4	.	TRBD1	CASSLGTGESEKLFF	TGTGCCAGCAGCCTCGGGACAGGGGAATCGGAAAAACTGTTTTTT
TRBV14	TRBJ2-7	.	TRBD2	CASSQGLAGGPYEQYF	TGTGCCAGCAGCCAAGGACTAGCGGGAGGGCCATACGAGCAGTACTTC
TRBV7-9	TRBJ2-1	.	TRBD2	CASSLKREIVEQFF	TGTGCCAGCAGCTTAAAGCGGGAGATAGTTGAGCAGTTCTTC
TRBV7-9	TRBJ2-7	.	.	CASADSYEQYF	TGTGCCAGTGCGGACTCCTACGAGCAGTACTTC
TRBV7-9	TRBJ1-2	.	.	CASSGPGHDYGYTF	TGTGCCAGCAGCGGGCCGGGACATGACTATGGCTACACCTTC
TRBV6-6	TRBJ1-1	.	TRBD1	CASSPPKQGSDTEAFF	TGTGCCAGCAGTCCCCCAAAACAGGGGAGTGACACTGAAGCTTTCTTT